Listed below are T cell receptor beta chains from one sample, sequenced in a study of identical twins. Via MiXCR, TCRdb re-called the 5' RACE reads, giving one row per CDR3 protein. This sample has some 600,000 distinct CDR3 sequences; less than 9% occur once, and the top ten carry around 1.6%. The data also belong to a second study, concerning yellow fever vaccine responses in identical twins.

The sample was PBMCs. The receptors shown here come from a woman between 18 and 29 years old in good health. Both conserved end residues are part of each CDR3. The order of the fields is D gene, clone size, J gene, V gene, CDR3 protein, CDR3 DNA. A D gene is named only where the DNA matches it firmly. A row's size may be missing; if present it is once, few, many or a size class.

d_call: TRBD2
clone_size: few
j_call: TRBJ2-4
v_call: TRBV6-1
cdr3_aa: CASSKLAGDNIQYF
cdr3_nt: TGTGCCAGCAGTAAGCTAGCGGGGGATAACATTCAGTACTTC

d_call: .
clone_size: few
j_call: TRBJ1-1
v_call: TRBV11-2
cdr3_aa: CASSLEVVSTEAFF
cdr3_nt: TGTGCCAGCAGCTTAGAAGTGGTTTCCACTGAAGCTTTCTTT

d_call: .
clone_size: .
j_call: TRBJ2-5
v_call: TRBV29-1
cdr3_aa: CSVASRLQETQYF
cdr3_nt: TGCAGCGTTGCGAGCCGCCTCCAAGAGACCCAGTACTTC

d_call: TRBD2
clone_size: .
j_call: TRBJ2-3
v_call: TRBV11-2
cdr3_aa: CASSLGAAGGADTQYF
cdr3_nt: TGTGCCAGCAGCTTAGGGGCTGCGGGGGGCGCAGATACGCAGTATTTT

d_call: .
clone_size: few
j_call: TRBJ2-1
v_call: TRBV18
cdr3_aa: CASSRDVYNEQFF
cdr3_nt: TGTGCCAGCTCACGAGACGTATACAATGAGCAGTTCTTC

d_call: TRBD2
clone_size: many
j_call: TRBJ2-1
v_call: TRBV27
cdr3_aa: CASSLLAGASYNEQFF
cdr3_nt: TGTGCCAGCAGTTTATTAGCGGGAGCCTCCTACAATGAGCAGTTCTTC

d_call: .
clone_size: few
j_call: TRBJ1-2
v_call: TRBV28
cdr3_aa: CASKSGGVNYGYTF
cdr3_nt: TGTGCCAGCAAAAGCGGCGGGGTCAACTATGGCTACACCTTC

d_call: TRBD2
clone_size: .
j_call: TRBJ2-3
v_call: TRBV7-9
cdr3_aa: CASSPTSGSIDTQYF
cdr3_nt: TGTGCCAGCAGTCCTACTAGCGGGAGTATTGATACGCAGTATTTT

d_call: TRBD1
clone_size: few
j_call: TRBJ1-2
v_call: TRBV3-1
cdr3_aa: CASSQGQGSFYGYTF
cdr3_nt: TGTGCCAGCAGCCAAGGACAGGGAAGTTTCTATGGCTACACCTTC

d_call: .
clone_size: many
j_call: TRBJ2-1
v_call: TRBV3-1
cdr3_aa: CASSQGPRDEQFF
cdr3_nt: TGTGCCAGCAGCCAAGGCCCTAGGGATGAGCAGTTCTTC

d_call: .
clone_size: .
j_call: TRBJ1-1
v_call: TRBV10-3
cdr3_aa: CAISERASTMNTEAFF
cdr3_nt: TGTGCCATCAGTGAACGCGCGAGTACAATGAACACTGAAGCTTTCTTT

d_call: TRBD2
clone_size: many
j_call: TRBJ2-7
v_call: TRBV12-3/TRBV12-4
cdr3_aa: CASSPGGGAQYF
cdr3_nt: TGTGCCAGCAGCCCCGGGGGGGGGGCGCAGTACTTC

d_call: TRBD2
clone_size: .
j_call: TRBJ2-5
v_call: TRBV19
cdr3_aa: CASSIVFGLAEETQYF
cdr3_nt: TGTGCCAGTAGTATAGTCTTCGGACTAGCGGAAGAGACCCAGTACTTC

d_call: .
clone_size: few
j_call: TRBJ2-5
v_call: TRBV28
cdr3_aa: CASTRGVGRETQYF
cdr3_nt: TGTGCCAGCACCAGAGGGGTGGGCAGAGAGACCCAGTACTTC

d_call: .
clone_size: .
j_call: TRBJ1-3
v_call: TRBV12-3/TRBV12-4
cdr3_aa: CASSFIRGNTIYF
cdr3_nt: TGTGCCAGCAGTTTCATAAGGGGAAACACCATATATTTT

d_call: .
clone_size: few
j_call: TRBJ1-6
v_call: TRBV10-3
cdr3_aa: CAISDRGSAYNSPLHF
cdr3_nt: TGTGCCATCAGTGACAGGGGCAGTGCCTATAATTCACCCCTCCACTTT

d_call: .
clone_size: many
j_call: TRBJ2-1
v_call: TRBV29-1
cdr3_aa: CSVEGLIYNEQFF
cdr3_nt: TGCAGCGTTGAGGGCCTAATCTACAATGAGCAGTTCTTC

d_call: .
clone_size: few
j_call: TRBJ2-1
v_call: TRBV4-1
cdr3_aa: CASSQVLAEVEQFF
cdr3_nt: TGCGCCAGCAGCCAAGTGTTAGCGGAGGTTGAGCAGTTCTTC